The clone carrying this T cell receptor (beta chain) was observed many times. Its antigen is still unknown. The sample is drawn from a study of T cells in Graves' hyperthyroidism and ophthalmopathy. General study points: The model's output predicted ophthalmopathy at a median of roughly 6.9 months prior to onset. Most thyroid-expanded clonotypes above 0.001 were also found in blood.

The source material, RNA transcripts, was used to amplify TCR beta CDR3 regions. RT-PCR in the first round (using the HTBI primer set) targeted the TCR CDR3. TCRdb re-called the multiplex PCR reads with MiXCR, one entry per CDR3 protein. The table has 250,000 to 300,000 distinct CDR3 sequences, about 18% seen once. This CDR3 is built from 15 residues. The V gene lost 4 bases and the J gene lost 2 bases, with 15 bases spanning the gap. The germline V gene encodes CDR1 SNHLY and CDR2 FYNNEI. The sequencing input was blood. The TCR sequence derives from a woman aged 55-75 years with Graves' ophthalmopathy. The rearrangement links TRBV2 to TRBJ2-7; tentatively, D is TRBD2 (7 bases). CDR3 sequence: CASSVGGGLTYEQYF. CDR3 DNA sequence: TGTGCCAGCAGTGTAGGGGGGGGCCTCACCTACGAGCAGTACTTC.